These 22 T cell receptor beta chains were all obtained from the same sample, sequenced in a study of T cell repertoires in cytomegalovirus infection. One entry per CDR3 protein results from TCRdb running MiXCR on the reads. Of around 740,000 distinct CDR3 sequences listed, approximately 34% are singletons. The sample was PBMCs. These receptor sequences come from a human donor in good health (CMV status not recorded). Some clones in this sample may be carry-over from other donors' samples.

This clonotype was recorded many times. The chain has TRBV7-6 and TRBJ2-1, with a weak D call TRBD2 (6 bases). V dropped 5 bases and J dropped 3 bases, with 20 bases sitting between them. Germline CDR1 SGHVS, CDR2 FNYEAQ. This CDR3 spans 17 amino acids. In DNA, the CDR3 is TGTGCCAGCAGCAGCCTAGGTAGGGGAGGTAACTACAATGAGCAGTTCTTC. Its protein product is CASSSLGRGGNYNEQFF.

This clonotype has just a few counts. The chain is built from TRBV19 and TRBJ1-1; no firm D call. Germline values: CDR1 LNHDA, CDR2 SQIVND (reference sequence). V lost 0 bases and J lost 11, with 13 bases in between. This CDR3 spans 13 amino acids. CDR3 in amino acids: CASSIDFSWTAFF. In DNA form, the CDR3 reads TGTGCCAGTAGTATAGATTTTTCTTGGACTGCTTTCTTT.

The chain has TRBV2 and TRBJ2-2, with no clear D. Looked up from germline, CDR1 is SNHLY and CDR2 is FYNNEI. The CDR3 consists of 15 residues. Between the trimmed V and J ends, which lost 0 bases and 4 bases, there was a span of 9 bases. The CDR3 sequence is CASSEAVGFTGELFF. DNA for the CDR3: TGTGCCAGCAGTGAAGCGGTTGGATTCACCGGGGAGCTGTTTTTT.

This clonotype was detected ten times or more. V usage is TRBV7-6 and J usage is TRBJ1-1, with D hard to call. The germline V gene encodes CDR1 SGHVS and CDR2 FNYEAQ. The CDR3 loop spans 16 amino acids. Between the trimmed V and J ends, which lost 1 base and 6 bases, there was a span of 18 bases. CDR3 bases: TGTGCCAGCAGCTTAGAGTCTGAGGGAAGAGGCGCTGAAGCTTTCTTT. Its translation: CASSLESEGRGAEAFF.

The chain uses TRBV11-2 and TRBJ1-6; the D is unclear. This CDR3 has 14 residues. V was shortened by 4 bases and J by 14 bases, with 18 bases between the two germline ends. The germline V gene encodes CDR1 SGHAT and CDR2 FQNNGV. The CDR3 sequence is CASSYGSHPMSLHF. The CDR3 DNA follows: TGTGCCAGCAGCTACGGGTCTCACCCCATGTCCCTCCACTTT.

The chain joins TRBV6-1 to TRBJ2-7, with D maybe TRBD2 (5 bases). CDR3 size: 14 residues. The germline gives CDR1 MNHNS, CDR2 SASEGT. V lost 3 bases to trimming and J lost 6 bases, with 15 bases between them. CDR3 region: CASSERAAVAEQYF. CDR3 bases: TGTGCCAGCAGTGAGCGGGCCGCGGTTGCCGAGCAGTACTTC.

The rearrangement links TRBV14 to TRBJ1-3; D unresolved. V lost 4 bases, J lost 4 bases, and 11 bases lay in between. The CDR3 sequence is 14 residues long. Germline CDR1 reads SGHDN; CDR2 reads FVKESK. CDR3 DNA: TGTGCCAGCAGCCCGAGGTGGTTAGGAAACACCATATATTTT. This encodes CASSPRWLGNTIYF.

Concerning this clonotype itself: Since a much larger clone is just one base distant, this may be a read error. The genes are TRBV12-3 or TRBV12-4 and TRBJ1-5; no definite D call. The CDR3 has 15 amino acids. CDR3 sequence reads: CASSFSGTGNRPQHF. The CDR3 DNA reads TGTGCCAGCAGTTTTTCCGGAACCGGCAATCGGCCCCAGCATTTT.

The chain has TRBV9 and TRBJ2-3; D unresolved. Germline V gene data show CDR1 as SGDLS and CDR2 as YYNGEE. The CDR3 spans 14 residues. The V gene lost 0 bases and the J gene lost 3 bases, with 8 bases spanning the gap. CDR3 amino acids: CASSVVGFTDTQYF. The CDR3, as DNA: TGTGCCAGCAGCGTAGTCGGGTTTACAGATACGCAGTATTTT.

In this sample, this clonotype turned up many times. The J gene is TRBJ2-2, the V gene TRBV11-1; a possible D gene is TRBD1 (6 bases). Trimming left V 8 bases short and J 5 bases short, with 9 bases between. Germline V gene sequence: CDR1 SGHAT, CDR2 FQDESV (reference sequence). This CDR3 has 12 amino acids. CDR3 residues: CASQDRTGELFF. The CDR3 coding sequence is TGTGCCAGCCAGGACAGAACCGGGGAGCTGTTTTTT.

This rearrangement joins TRBV19 to TRBJ2-1, with 8 bases identical to TRBD2. Trimming took 4 bases from V and 5 from J; bases not matched to a gene: 19. The CDR3 is 19 residues long. Germline CDR1 and CDR2: LNHDA and SQIVND (reference sequence). CDR3 coding DNA: TGTGCCAGTAGTACGGGTTGGGTTACCGGGACTAGTAAACACAATGAGCAGTTCTTC. It encodes CASSTGWVTGTSKHNEQFF.

This clonotype was counted between two and nine times. The chain links TRBV25-1 to TRBJ1-3; no clear D gene. Germline CDR1 and CDR2: MGHDK and SYGVNS. With 0 bases removed from V and 0 bases from J, the gap between germline ends came to 6 bases. The CDR3 has 15 amino acids. This CDR3 is CASSEYSLSGNTIYF. For the CDR3, the DNA is TGTGCCAGCAGTGAATACAGCCTCTCTGGAAACACCATATATTTT.

CDR3: CASSEAQRGVDEQFF. The CDR3 nucleotides read TGTGCCAGCAGTGAAGCCCAGCGGGGAGTCGATGAGCAGTTCTTC. The chain joins TRBV25-1 to TRBJ2-1; 7 bases fit TRBD2. V was clipped by 2 bases and J by 8 bases; unmatched bases: 9. The CDR3 is made up of 15 amino acids. Germline V gene sequence: CDR1 MGHDK, CDR2 SYGVNS.

This clonotype was seen only a few times. V usage is TRBV28 and J usage is TRBJ2-5; 8 bases are a match to TRBD2. CDR1 MDHEN and CDR2 SYDVKM come from the germline V gene. Losses at the gene ends were 5 bases for V and 5 bases for J; bases not matched to a gene: 16. The CDR3 spans 17 residues. The CDR3 is CASSIPGVAGLYETQYF. The CDR3 coding sequence is TGTGCCAGCAGTATACCCGGGGTAGCGGGGCTGTACGAGACCCAGTACTTC.

This chain uses TRBV7-2 with TRBJ2-7; weak D call: TRBD2 (6 bases). CDR1 and CDR2 (germline): SGHTA, FQGNSA. This CDR3 spans 11 amino acids. Trimming cost V 7 bases and J 9 bases, with 13 bases left between them. The CDR3: CASIWGEGQYF. DNA for the CDR3: TGTGCCAGCATCTGGGGGGAAGGGCAGTACTTC.

This clonotype was picked up a small number of times. This chain connects TRBV7-2 to TRBJ1-3; 8 nucleotides line up with TRBD1. Germline CDR1 and CDR2: SGHTA and FQGNSA. The CDR3 has 16 amino acids. J lost 2 bases, V lost 5 bases, and 8 bases had no gene match. The CDR3 sequence: CASSLYQGATGNTIYF. The CDR3 nucleotides read TGTGCCAGCAGCCTTTACCAGGGGGCGACTGGAAACACCATATATTTT. Looking up the rest from reference TRBV7-2 and TRBJ1-3 gives the full variable domain: GAGVSQSPSNKVTEKGKDVELRCDPISGHTALYWYRQSLGQGLEFLIYFQGNSAPDKSGLPSDRFSAERTGGSVSTLTIQRTQQEDSAVYLCASSLYQGATGNTIYFGEGSWLTVV.

V is TRBV20-1 and J is TRBJ1-1, with D possibly matching TRBD1 (6 bases). V was shortened by 6 bases and J by 1 base, with 18 bases between the two germline ends. From germline, CDR1 is DFQATT and CDR2 SNEGSKA (reference sequence). The CDR3 sequence is 15 residues long. The CDR3 DNA reads as TGCAGTGCCCGACGCGCCGGGACAACGAACACTGAAGCTTTCTTT. Translation: CSARRAGTTNTEAFF.

This clonotype was seen at least ten times. The genes are TRBV7-2 and TRBJ2-1; maybe TRBD2 (6 bases). This CDR3 has 15 amino acids. Germline CDR1 SGHTA, CDR2 FQGNSA. Deletions cut 1 base from V and 4 bases from J, with 11 bases between. The CDR3: CASSLGSGLYNEQFF. The CDR3 DNA follows: TGTGCCAGCAGCTTAGGTAGCGGACTTTACAATGAGCAGTTCTTC. The variable domain in full, with the rest retrieved from reference TRBV7-2 and TRBJ2-1, is GAGVSQSPSNKVTEKGKDVELRCDPISGHTALYWYRQSLGQGLEFLIYFQGNSAPDKSGLPSDRFSAERTGGSVSTLTIQRTQQEDSAVYLCASSLGSGLYNEQFFGPGTRLTVL.

This clonotype was recorded a few times. V is TRBV9 and J is TRBJ2-4, with D perhaps TRBD1 (5 bases). Germline-derived CDR1 and CDR2 are SGDLS and YYNGEE. This CDR3 comprises 15 residues. V lost 0 bases and J lost 3, with 10 bases in between. CDR3 protein: CASSVGIDSKNIQYF. In DNA, the CDR3 is TGTGCCAGCAGCGTAGGGATTGACAGCAAAAACATTCAGTACTTC.

Concerning this clonotype: A read error may be the cause here, since a much bigger clone is one base away. The CDR3 region is CASSISPGQGGLETQYF. DNA for the CDR3: TGTGCCAGCAGCATATCACCGGGACAGGGTGGGCTAGAGACCCAGTACTTC. The V and J genes are TRBV7-2 and TRBJ2-5, with 9 positions matching TRBD1. The CDR3 has 17 residues. From germline, CDR1 is SGHTA and CDR2 FQGNSA. Trimming at V came to 5 bases and at J to 4 bases, leaving 14 bases not matched to a gene.

CDR3 amino acids: CASSDGGGPQHF. The CDR3 bases are TGTGCCAGCTCAGATGGTGGGGGGCCCCAGCATTTT. The rearrangement joins TRBV18 to TRBJ1-5; D perhaps matches TRBD1 (5 bases). This CDR3 spans 12 amino acids. V lost 5 bases, J lost 9 bases, and 11 bases lay in between. CDR1 and CDR2 (germline): KGHSH, LQKENI.

The V and J genes are TRBV28 and TRBJ1-6; D gene ambiguous. The V and J ends lost 6 bases and 10 bases respectively, with 10 bases between them. CDR3 length: 12 amino acids. Germline loops: CDR1 MDHEN, CDR2 SYDVKM. CDR3: CASSRRVSPLHF. CDR3 sequence (DNA): TGTGCCAGCAGCCGAAGGGTGTCACCCCTCCACTTT.